The 16 T cell receptor beta chains below were found in one sample sequenced in a study of cytomegalovirus exposure and HLA in healthy donors. The PCR made use of 60 Vbeta and 13 Jbeta primers. Measured with immunoSEQ multiplex PCR; TCRdb has only the in-frame clones, and not every one. The table records about 200,000 clones, approximately 85% of them present only once. Specimen: PBMCs. The receptors here all came from a woman in her thirties or forties in good health and CMV-seronegative.

The rearrangement links TRBV18 to TRBJ1-2; TRBD1 matches at 10 bases. CDR1 KGHSH and CDR2 LQKENI come from the germline V gene. V was clipped by 0 bases and J by 3 bases; unmatched bases: 4. This CDR3 has 16 amino acids. CDR3 in DNA: TGTGCCAGCTCACCACCCTTAGGACAGGGGGACTATGGCTACACCTTC. Amino acid sequence: CASSPPLGQGDYGYTF.

The rearrangement joins TRBV7-9 to TRBJ2-1; TRBD2 agrees at 9 bases. Per germline, CDR1 SEHNR and CDR2 FQNEAQ (reference sequence). The junction had 9 bases not matched to a gene; V was cut back by 3 bases and J by 6 bases. There are 16 residues in the CDR3. The CDR3 region is CASSFTGTSRRNEQFF. The CDR3 DNA reads as TGTGCCAGCAGCTTTACCGGGACTAGCAGGCGCAATGAGCAGTTCTTC.

About this clone: A read error may produce the germline difference seen at one junction end. The V and J genes are TRBV27 and TRBJ2-5; TRBD2 agrees at 7 bases. Germline lookup yields CDR1 MNHEY and CDR2 SMNVEV (reference sequence). The CDR3 length is 14 residues. CDR3 residues: CVSGSGEGRETQYF. For the CDR3, the DNA is TGTGTCAGCGGGTCGGGGGAGGGCCGGGAGACCCAGTACTTC.

This sequence joins TRBV27 and TRBJ2-1; 7 bases are a match to TRBD2. V was clipped by 2 bases and J by 1 base; unmatched bases: 2. The CDR3 is 15 residues long. The germline CDR1 and CDR2 sequences are MNHEY and SMNVEV (reference sequence). CDR3 sequence reads: CASSLLAESYNEQFF. CDR3 coding DNA: TGTGCCAGCAGTTTACTAGCGGAGTCCTACAATGAGCAGTTCTTC.

Here the CDR3 DNA reads TGCAGCGTTGAATCGGGACAGCCCCGAGAGACCCAGTACTTC. Amino acids: CSVESGQPRETQYF. V is TRBV29-1 and J is TRBJ2-5, with TRBD1 matching over 7 bases. The CDR3 runs to 14 residues. The germline V gene has CDR1 SQVTM and CDR2 ANQGSEA. The V segment lost 2 bases and the J segment 4 bases; nucleotides outside the gene matches: 7. The variable domain in full, with the rest retrieved from reference TRBV29-1 and TRBJ2-5, is SAVISQKPSRDICQRGTSLTIQCQVDSQVTMMFWYRQQPGQSLTLIATANQGSEATYESGFVIDKFPISRPNLTFSTLTVSNMSPEDSSIYLCSVESGQPRETQYFGPGTRLLVL.

The genes are TRBV19 and TRBJ1-4; D gene ambiguous. Germline CDR1 LNHDA, CDR2 SQIVND (reference sequence). The CDR3 has 14 amino acids. Trimming left V 1 base short and J 4 bases short, with 7 bases between. The chain's CDR3 is CASSIASRNEKLFF. In DNA, the CDR3 is TGTGCCAGTAGTATAGCCTCGCGTAATGAAAAACTGTTTTTT.

The rearrangement links TRBV18 to TRBJ2-7; 15 bases agree with TRBD2. Germline V CDR1 and CDR2: KGHSH, LQKENI. This CDR3 is built from 17 residues. V was clipped by 3 bases and J by 3 bases; unmatched bases: 6. For the CDR3, the DNA is TGTGCCAGCTCACCGGGACTAGCGGGAGGAATCTACTACGAGCAGTACTTC. As protein: CASSPGLAGGIYYEQYF.

On this clone: The same CDR3 can be traced to other DNA sequences in this sample. CDR3 sequence: CASSLAGVYEQYF. The CDR3 nucleotides read TGTGCCAGCAGTCTAGCGGGAGTATACGAGCAGTACTTC. The chain couples TRBV27 to TRBJ2-7; 10 bases align to TRBD2. CDR3 length: 13 residues. With V trimmed by 5 bases and J by 4 bases, 2 bases remained unmatched. Germline V gene lookup returns CDR1 MNHEY and CDR2 SMNVEV (reference sequence).

The V gene is TRBV10-3, the J gene TRBJ1-3; perhaps TRBD1 as D (5 bases). V lost 4 bases, J lost 2 bases, and 9 bases lay in between. CDR1 is ENHRY and CDR2 is SYGVKD in the germline V gene. The CDR3 length is 14 residues. The CDR3 protein is CAISAAGAGNTIYF. The CDR3 DNA follows: TGTGCCATCAGTGCGGCGGGGGCTGGAAACACCATATATTTT.

The chain recombines TRBV18 with TRBJ2-7; D remains ambiguous. V was pared by 6 bases and J by 2 bases, with 11 bases between. This CDR3 region has 13 residues. Germline CDR1 KGHSH, CDR2 LQKENI. The CDR3 coding sequence is TGTGCCAGCTCCCCAGGCACCACCTACGAGCAGTACTTC. The encoded protein is CASSPGTTYEQYF.

The V call is TRBV5-5, the J call TRBJ2-5; TRBD2 might be the D (6 bases). Germline V gene data show CDR1 as SGHKS and CDR2 as YYEKEE (reference sequence). Deletions cut 1 base from V and 5 bases from J, with 12 bases between. The CDR3 sequence is 14 residues long. CDR3 loop: CASSLLGGAETQYF. DNA for the CDR3: TGTGCCAGCAGCTTGTTGGGGGGTGCGGAGACCCAGTACTTC.

The J gene is TRBJ2-7, the V gene TRBV19, with 9 bases that match TRBD2. Trimming at V came to 3 bases and at J to 3 bases, leaving 9 bases not matched to a gene. The CDR3 sequence is 16 residues long. The germline gives CDR1 LNHDA, CDR2 SQIVND (reference sequence). DNA for the CDR3: TGTGCCAGTAGTATGGCCGGGGCTAGCGGGGTCTACGAGCAGTACTTC. Translated: CASSMAGASGVYEQYF.

The J gene is TRBJ1-1, the V gene TRBV10-3, with a possible D match to TRBD1 (6 bases). Looked up from germline, CDR1 is ENHRY and CDR2 is SYGVKD. V was trimmed by 3 bases and J by 11 bases, leaving 13 bases between them. The CDR3 totals 12 residues. CDR3 region: CAISELQGAAFF. The CDR3 DNA follows: TGTGCCATCAGTGAACTACAGGGTGCCGCTTTCTTT.

Written as DNA, the CDR3 is TGTGCCAGCAGTTTACCCAAGTGGGACAGGGGTGTCAATGAGCAGTTCTTC. It encodes CASSLPKWDRGVNEQFF. The chain employs TRBV27 and TRBJ2-1; 10 bases map to TRBD1. CDR3 length equals 17 residues. Per the germline V gene, CDR1 is MNHEY and CDR2 is SMNVEV (reference sequence). V lost 2 bases and J lost 6; bases outside the gene matches: 10.

The chain links TRBV2 to TRBJ1-5; D might be TRBD1 (5 bases). Germline V gene sequence: CDR1 SNHLY, CDR2 FYNNEI. The CDR3 contains 13 residues. Trimming took off 4 bases at V and 4 bases at J, with 8 bases between the two ends. CDR3 nucleotide sequence: TGTGCCAGCAGTGCCGACAGTAATCAGCCCCAGCATTTT. It translates to CASSADSNQPQHF.

This chain links TRBV29-1 with TRBJ1-2; TRBD1 matches at 7 bases. V gave up 3 bases and J gave up 8 bases; unmatched junction bases: 12. The CDR3 is 14 amino acids. The V gene's germline CDR1 is SQVTM and CDR2 ANQGSEA. The CDR3 here is CSVDPIRQGSGYTF. CDR3 DNA sequence: TGCAGCGTTGACCCAATAAGACAGGGTAGCGGCTACACCTTC.